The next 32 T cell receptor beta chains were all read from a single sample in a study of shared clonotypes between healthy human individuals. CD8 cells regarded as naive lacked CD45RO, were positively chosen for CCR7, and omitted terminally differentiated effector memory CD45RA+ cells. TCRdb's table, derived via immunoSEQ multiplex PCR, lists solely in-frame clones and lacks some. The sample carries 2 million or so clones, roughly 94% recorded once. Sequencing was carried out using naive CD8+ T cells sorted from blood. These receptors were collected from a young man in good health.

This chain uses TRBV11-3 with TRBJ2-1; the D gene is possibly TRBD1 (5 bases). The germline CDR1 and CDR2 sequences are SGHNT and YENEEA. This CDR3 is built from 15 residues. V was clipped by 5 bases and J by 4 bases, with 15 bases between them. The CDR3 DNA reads TGTGCCAGCAGCGGGGCAATAGGACCTTACAATGAGCAGTTCTTC. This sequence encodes CASSGAIGPYNEQFF.

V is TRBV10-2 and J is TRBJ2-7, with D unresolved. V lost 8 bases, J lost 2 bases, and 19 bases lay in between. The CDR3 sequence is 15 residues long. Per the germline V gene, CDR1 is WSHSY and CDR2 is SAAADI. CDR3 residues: CASSWTELLTYEQYF. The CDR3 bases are TGCGCCAGCTCTTGGACGGAACTACTAACCTACGAGCAGTACTTC.

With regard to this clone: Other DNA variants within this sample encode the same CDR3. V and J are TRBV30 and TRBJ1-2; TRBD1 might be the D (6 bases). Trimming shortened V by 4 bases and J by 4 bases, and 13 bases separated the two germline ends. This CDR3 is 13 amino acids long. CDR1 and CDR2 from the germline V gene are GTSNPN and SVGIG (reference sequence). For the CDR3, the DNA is TGTGCCTGGAAGCACGGGGGGCCCTATGGCTACACCTTC. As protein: CAWKHGGPYGYTF.

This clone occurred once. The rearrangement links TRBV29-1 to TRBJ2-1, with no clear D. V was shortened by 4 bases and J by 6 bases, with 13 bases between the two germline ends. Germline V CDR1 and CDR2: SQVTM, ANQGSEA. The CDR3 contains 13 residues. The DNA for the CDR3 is TGCAGCGTTGTCCAACAGAGCCGCAATGAGCAGTTCTTC. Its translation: CSVVQQSRNEQFF.

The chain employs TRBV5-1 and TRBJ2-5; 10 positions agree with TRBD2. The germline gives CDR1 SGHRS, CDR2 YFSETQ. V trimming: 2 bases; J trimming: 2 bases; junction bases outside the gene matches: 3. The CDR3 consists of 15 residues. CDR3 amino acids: CASSFGLAVQETQYF. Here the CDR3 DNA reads TGCGCCAGCAGCTTTGGACTAGCGGTACAAGAGACCCAGTACTTC. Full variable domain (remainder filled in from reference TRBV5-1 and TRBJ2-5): KAGVTQTPRYLIKTRGQQVTLSCSPISGHRSVSWYQQTPGQGLQFLFEYFSETQRNKGNFPGRFSGRQFSNSRSEMNVSTLELGDSALYLCASSFGLAVQETQYFGPGTRLLVL.

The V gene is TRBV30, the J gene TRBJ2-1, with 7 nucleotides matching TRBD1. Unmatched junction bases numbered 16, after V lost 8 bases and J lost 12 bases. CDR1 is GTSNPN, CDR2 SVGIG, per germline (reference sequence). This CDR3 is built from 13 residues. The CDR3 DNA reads TGTGCCGAGAGTCGAGGGGGCGGGTCAGGGCAGTTCTTC. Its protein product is CAESRGGGSGQFF. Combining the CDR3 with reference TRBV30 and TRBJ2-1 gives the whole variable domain SQTIHQWPATLVQPVGSPLSLECTVEGTSNPNLYWYRQAAGRGLQLLFYSVGIGQISSEVPQNLSASRPQDRQFILSSKKLLLSDSGFYLCAESRGGGSGQFFGPGTRLTVL.

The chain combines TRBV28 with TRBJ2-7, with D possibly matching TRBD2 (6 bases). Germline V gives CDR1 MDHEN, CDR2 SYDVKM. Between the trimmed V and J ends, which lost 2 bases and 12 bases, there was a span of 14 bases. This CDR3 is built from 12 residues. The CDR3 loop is CASSLGGADRYF. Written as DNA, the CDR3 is TGTGCCAGCAGTTTAGGAGGGGCGGATCGGTACTTC.

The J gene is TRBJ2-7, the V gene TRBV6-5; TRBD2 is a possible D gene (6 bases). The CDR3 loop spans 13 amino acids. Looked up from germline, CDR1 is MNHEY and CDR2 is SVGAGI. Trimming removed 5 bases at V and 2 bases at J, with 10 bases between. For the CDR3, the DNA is TGTGCCAGCAGTACCGGAGGGACCTACGAGCAGTACTTC. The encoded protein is CASSTGGTYEQYF.

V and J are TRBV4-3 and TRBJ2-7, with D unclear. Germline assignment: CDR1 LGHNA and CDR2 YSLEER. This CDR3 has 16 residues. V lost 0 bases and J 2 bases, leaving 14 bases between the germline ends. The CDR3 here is CASSQDVDPWTYEQYF. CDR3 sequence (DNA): TGCGCCAGCAGCCAAGATGTGGACCCATGGACCTACGAGCAGTACTTC.

CDR3 loop: CASSIFGGGPETQYF. CDR3 DNA: TGTGCCAGTAGTATATTTGGGGGAGGGCCAGAGACCCAGTACTTC. The rearrangement uses TRBV19 and TRBJ2-5; 7 bases fit TRBD2. The length of the CDR3 is 15 residues. The ends lost 2 bases at V and 4 bases at J; junction bases unmatched: 7. Germline-derived CDR1 and CDR2 are LNHDA and SQIVND (reference sequence).

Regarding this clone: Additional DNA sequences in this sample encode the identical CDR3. CDR3 DNA sequence: TGTGCCAGCAGCGTAGGGGGTGGTGGGTGGCCCCAGCATTTT. Translating it yields CASSVGGGGWPQHF. V gene TRBV9 combines with J gene TRBJ1-5, with unresolved D. Germline V gene sequence: CDR1 SGDLS, CDR2 YYNGEE. Deletions cut 0 bases from V and 9 bases from J, with 13 bases between. The CDR3 runs 14 residues.

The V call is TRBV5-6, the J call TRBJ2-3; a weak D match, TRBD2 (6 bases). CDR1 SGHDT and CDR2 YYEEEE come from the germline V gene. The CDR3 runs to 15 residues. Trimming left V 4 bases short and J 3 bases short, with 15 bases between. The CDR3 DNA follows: TGTGCCAGCAGCCCCACTACCCGGGAGACAGATACGCAGTATTTT. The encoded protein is CASSPTTRETDTQYF.

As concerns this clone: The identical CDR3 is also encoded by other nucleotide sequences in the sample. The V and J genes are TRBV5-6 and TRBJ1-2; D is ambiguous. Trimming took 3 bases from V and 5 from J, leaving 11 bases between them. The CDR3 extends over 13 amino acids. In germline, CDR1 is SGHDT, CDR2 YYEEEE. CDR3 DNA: TGTGCCAGCAGCTCAACCGGGGTTTATGGCTACACCTTC. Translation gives CASSSTGVYGYTF.

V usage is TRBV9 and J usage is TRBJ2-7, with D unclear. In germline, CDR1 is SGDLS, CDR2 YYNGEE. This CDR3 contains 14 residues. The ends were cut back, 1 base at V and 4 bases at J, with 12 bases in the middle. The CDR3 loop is CASSVSFPPYEQYF. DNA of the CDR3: TGTGCCAGCAGCGTATCATTCCCCCCTTACGAGCAGTACTTC.

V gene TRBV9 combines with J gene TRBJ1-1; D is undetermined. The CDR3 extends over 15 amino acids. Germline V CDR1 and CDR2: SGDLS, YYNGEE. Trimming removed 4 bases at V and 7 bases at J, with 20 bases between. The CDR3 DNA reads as TGTGCCAGCAGCTCCCTTGGAGGAGCCCTTGTTGAAGCTTTCTTT. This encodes CASSSLGGALVEAFF.

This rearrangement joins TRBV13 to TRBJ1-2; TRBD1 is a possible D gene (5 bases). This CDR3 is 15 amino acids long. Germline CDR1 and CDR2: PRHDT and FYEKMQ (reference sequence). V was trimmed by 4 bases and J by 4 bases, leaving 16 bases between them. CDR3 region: CASSSGTSVGYGYTF. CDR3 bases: TGTGCCAGCAGCTCAGGGACGTCCGTGGGCTATGGCTACACCTTC. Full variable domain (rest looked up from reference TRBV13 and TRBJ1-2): AAGVIQSPRHLIKEKRETATLKCYPIPRHDTVYWYQQGPGQDPQFLISFYEKMQSDKGSIPDRFSAQQFSDYHSELNMSSLELGDSALYFCASSSGTSVGYGYTFGSGTRLTVV.

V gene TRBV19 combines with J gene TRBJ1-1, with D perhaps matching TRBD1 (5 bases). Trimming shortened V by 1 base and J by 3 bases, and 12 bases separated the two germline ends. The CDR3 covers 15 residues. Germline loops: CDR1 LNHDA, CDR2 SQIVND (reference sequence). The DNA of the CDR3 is TGTGCCAGTAGTATAGTGGAGGGGATTGACACTGAAGCTTTCTTT. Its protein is CASSIVEGIDTEAFF.

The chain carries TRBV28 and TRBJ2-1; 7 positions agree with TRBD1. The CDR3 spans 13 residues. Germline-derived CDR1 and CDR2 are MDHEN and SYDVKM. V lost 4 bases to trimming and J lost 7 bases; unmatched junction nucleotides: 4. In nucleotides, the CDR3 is TGTGCCAGCAGTTCGACAGGGTGGAATGAGCAGTTCTTC. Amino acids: CASSSTGWNEQFF.

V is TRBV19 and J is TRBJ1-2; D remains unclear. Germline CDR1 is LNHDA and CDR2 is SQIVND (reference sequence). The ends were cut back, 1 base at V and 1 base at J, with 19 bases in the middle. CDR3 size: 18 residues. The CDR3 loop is CASSIGPPPRLDNYGYTF. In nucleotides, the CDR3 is TGTGCCAGTAGTATAGGCCCCCCGCCCCGTCTGGATAACTATGGCTACACCTTC.

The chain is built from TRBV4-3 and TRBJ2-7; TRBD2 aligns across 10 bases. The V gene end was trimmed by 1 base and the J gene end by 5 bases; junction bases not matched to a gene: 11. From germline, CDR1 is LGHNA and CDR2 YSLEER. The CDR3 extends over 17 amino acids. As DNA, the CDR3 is TGCGCCAGCAGCCAAGGACCCTCTAGCGGGAGTATCGACGAGCAGTACTTC. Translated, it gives CASSQGPSSGSIDEQYF.

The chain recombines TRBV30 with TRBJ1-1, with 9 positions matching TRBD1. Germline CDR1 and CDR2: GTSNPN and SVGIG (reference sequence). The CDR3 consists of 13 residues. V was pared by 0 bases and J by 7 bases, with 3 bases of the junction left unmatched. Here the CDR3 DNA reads TGTGCCTGGAGTGTACAGGGGGCAGGTGAAGCTTTCTTT. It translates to CAWSVQGAGEAFF.

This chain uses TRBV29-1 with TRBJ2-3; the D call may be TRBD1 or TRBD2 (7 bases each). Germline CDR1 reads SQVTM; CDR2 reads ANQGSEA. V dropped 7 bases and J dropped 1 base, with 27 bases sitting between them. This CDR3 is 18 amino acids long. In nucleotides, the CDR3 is TGCAGCGCCAAGGGGGCGTTCCGGCGGGAGCGGGGCACAGATACGCAGTATTTT. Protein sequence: CSAKGAFRRERGTDTQYF.

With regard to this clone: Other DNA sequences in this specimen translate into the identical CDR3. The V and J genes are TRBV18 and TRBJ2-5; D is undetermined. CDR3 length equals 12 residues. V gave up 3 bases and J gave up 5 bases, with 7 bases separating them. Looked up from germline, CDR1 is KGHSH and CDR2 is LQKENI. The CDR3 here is CASSPGEETQYF. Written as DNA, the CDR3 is TGTGCCAGCTCACCGGGCGAGGAGACCCAGTACTTC.

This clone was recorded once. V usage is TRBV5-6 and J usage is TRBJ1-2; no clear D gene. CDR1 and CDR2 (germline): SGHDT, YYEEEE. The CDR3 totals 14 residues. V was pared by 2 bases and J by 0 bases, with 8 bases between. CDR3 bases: TGTGCCAGCAGCTTCGGCACCCCTAACTATGGCTACACCTTC. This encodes CASSFGTPNYGYTF.

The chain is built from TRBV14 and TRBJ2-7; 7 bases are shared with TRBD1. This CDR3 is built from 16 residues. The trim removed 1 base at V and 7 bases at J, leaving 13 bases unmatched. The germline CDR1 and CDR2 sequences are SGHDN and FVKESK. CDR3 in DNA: TGTGCCAGCAGCCAAGGGAAGACAGGGCGAGGGCGAGAGCAGTACTTC. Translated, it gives CASSQGKTGRGREQYF.

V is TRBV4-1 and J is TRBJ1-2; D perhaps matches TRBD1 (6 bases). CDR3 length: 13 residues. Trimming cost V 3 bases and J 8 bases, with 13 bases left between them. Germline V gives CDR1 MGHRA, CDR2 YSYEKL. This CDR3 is CASSQVGGQGYTF. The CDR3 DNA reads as TGCGCCAGCAGCCAGGTGGGGGGGCAGGGCTACACCTTC.

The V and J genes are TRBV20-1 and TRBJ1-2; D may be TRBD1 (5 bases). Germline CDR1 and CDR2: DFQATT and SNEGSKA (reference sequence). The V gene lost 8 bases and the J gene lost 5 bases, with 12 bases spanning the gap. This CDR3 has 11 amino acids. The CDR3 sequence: CSRQSTYGYTF. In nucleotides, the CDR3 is TGCAGTAGACAGTCCACGTATGGCTACACCTTC.

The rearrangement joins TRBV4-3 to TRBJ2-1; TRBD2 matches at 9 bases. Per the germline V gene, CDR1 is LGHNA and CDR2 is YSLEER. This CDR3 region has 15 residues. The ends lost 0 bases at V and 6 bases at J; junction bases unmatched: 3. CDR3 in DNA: TGCGCCAGCAGCCAAGATGAGACTAGCGGCAATGAGCAGTTCTTC. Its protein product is CASSQDETSGNEQFF.

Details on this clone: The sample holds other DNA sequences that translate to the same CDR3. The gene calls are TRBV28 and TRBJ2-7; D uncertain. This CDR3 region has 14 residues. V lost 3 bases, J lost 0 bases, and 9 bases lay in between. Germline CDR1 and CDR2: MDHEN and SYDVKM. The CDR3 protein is CASSFTGSSYEQYF. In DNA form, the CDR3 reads TGTGCCAGCAGTTTCACTGGGTCCTCCTACGAGCAGTACTTC.

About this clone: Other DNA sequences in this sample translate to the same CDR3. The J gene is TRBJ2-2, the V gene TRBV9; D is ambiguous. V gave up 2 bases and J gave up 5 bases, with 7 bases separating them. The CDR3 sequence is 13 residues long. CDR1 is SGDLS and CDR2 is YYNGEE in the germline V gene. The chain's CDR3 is CASSVGRTGELFF. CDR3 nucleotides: TGTGCCAGCAGCGTCGGACGGACCGGGGAGCTGTTTTTT.

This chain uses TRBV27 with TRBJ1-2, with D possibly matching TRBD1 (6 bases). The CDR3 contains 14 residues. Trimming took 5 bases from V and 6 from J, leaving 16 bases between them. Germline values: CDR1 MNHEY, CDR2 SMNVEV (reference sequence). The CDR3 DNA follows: TGTGCCAGCAGTCCGTCGGGGGGCGGAAATGGCTACACCTTC. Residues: CASSPSGGGNGYTF.

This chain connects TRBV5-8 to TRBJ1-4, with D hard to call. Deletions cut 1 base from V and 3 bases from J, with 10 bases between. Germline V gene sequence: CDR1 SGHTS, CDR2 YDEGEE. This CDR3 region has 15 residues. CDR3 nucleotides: TGTGCCAGCAGCTTGTATTTGACGGCTAATGAAAAACTGTTTTTT. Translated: CASSLYLTANEKLFF. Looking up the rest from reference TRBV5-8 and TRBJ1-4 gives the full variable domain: EAGVTQSPTHLIKTRGQQATLRCSPISGHTSVYWYQQALGLGLQFLLWYDEGEERNRGNFPPRFSGRQFPNYSSELNVNALELEDSALYLCASSLYLTANEKLFFGSGTQLSVL.